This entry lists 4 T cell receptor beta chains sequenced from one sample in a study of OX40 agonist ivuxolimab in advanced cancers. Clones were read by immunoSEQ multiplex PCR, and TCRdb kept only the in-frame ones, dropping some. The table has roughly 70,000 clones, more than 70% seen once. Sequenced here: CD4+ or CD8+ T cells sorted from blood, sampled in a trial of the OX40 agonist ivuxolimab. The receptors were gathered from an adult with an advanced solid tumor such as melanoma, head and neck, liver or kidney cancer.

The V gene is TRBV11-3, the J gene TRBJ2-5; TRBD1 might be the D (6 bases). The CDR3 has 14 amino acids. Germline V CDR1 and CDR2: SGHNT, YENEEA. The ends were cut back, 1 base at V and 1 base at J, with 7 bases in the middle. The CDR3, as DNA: TGTGCCAGCAGCTTAGCAGGGGCCCAAGAGACCCAGTACTTC. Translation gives CASSLAGAQETQYF.

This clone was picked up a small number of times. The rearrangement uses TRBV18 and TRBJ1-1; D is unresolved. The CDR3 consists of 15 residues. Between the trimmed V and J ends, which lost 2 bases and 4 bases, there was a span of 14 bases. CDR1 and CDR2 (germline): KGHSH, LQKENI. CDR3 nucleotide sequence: TGTGCCAGCTCACCATCGGGTCTAAGTTCCACTGAAGCTTTCTTT. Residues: CASSPSGLSSTEAFF.

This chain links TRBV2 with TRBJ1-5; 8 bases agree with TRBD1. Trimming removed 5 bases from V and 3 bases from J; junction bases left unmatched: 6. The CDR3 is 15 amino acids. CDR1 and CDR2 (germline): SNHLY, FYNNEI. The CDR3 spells CASSYQGAANQPQHF. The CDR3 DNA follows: TGTGCCAGCAGTTATCAGGGGGCGGCCAATCAGCCCCAGCATTTT.

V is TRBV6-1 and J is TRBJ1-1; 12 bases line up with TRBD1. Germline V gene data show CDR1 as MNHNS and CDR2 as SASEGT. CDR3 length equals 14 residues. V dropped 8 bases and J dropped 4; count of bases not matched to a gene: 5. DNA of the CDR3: TGTGCCAGCGGGGGACAGGGGGCGGTCACTGAAGCTTTCTTT. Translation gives CASGGQGAVTEAFF.